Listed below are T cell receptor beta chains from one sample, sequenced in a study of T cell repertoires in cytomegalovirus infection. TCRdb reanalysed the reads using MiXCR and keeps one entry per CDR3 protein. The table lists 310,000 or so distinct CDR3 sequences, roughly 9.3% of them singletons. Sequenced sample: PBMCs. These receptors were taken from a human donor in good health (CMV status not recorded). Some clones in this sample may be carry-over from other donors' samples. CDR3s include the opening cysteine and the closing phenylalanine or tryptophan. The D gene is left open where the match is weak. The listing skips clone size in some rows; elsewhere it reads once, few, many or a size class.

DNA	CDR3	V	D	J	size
TGTGCCACCAGTGACCCACCACAGGGGGGTTACAATGAGCAGTTCTTC	CATSDPPQGGYNEQFF	TRBV24-1	TRBD1	TRBJ2-1	many
TGTGCCAGTAGCTGGGGGGCCGGCAGCACAGATACGCAGTATTTT	CASSWGAGSTDTQYF	TRBV19	-	TRBJ2-3	many
TGTGCCAGCAGCTTAGGGACCTCAACTAATGAAAAACTGTTTTTT	CASSLGTSTNEKLFF	TRBV7-8	-	TRBJ1-4	many
TGTGCCAGCAGCTTAGCCTCTGGCCTCTCTTTAAACATTCAGTACTTC	CASSLASGLSLNIQYF	TRBV7-9	-	TRBJ2-4	many
TGTGCCAGCAGGGAGACAGTCGGTTCCGGGGAGCTGTTTTTT	CASRETVGSGELFF	TRBV2	-	TRBJ2-2	many
TGTGCCAGCAGCTCCCAGACAACCTACAATGAGCAGTTCTTC	CASSSQTTYNEQFF	TRBV11-2	-	TRBJ2-1	many
TGTGCCAGCAGTGCCGACGGACTAGCGGGGGTGCAGTATTTT	CASSADGLAGVQYF	TRBV2	TRBD2	TRBJ2-3	few
TGTGCCAGCAGCTTAGGCAGGGGGCTTTCCTACGAGCAGTACTTC	CASSLGRGLSYEQYF	TRBV7-8	TRBD1	TRBJ2-7	many
TGTGCCAGCAGCCCCCTAGGGAGGGCGACAATCTACGAGCAGTACTTC	CASSPLGRATIYEQYF	TRBV7-9	TRBD2	TRBJ2-7	many
TGCGCCAGCAGCACCGAACCGGGGGGCCTTCCCACAGATACGCAGTATTTT	CASSTEPGGLPTDTQYF	TRBV4-1	-	TRBJ2-3	many
TGTGCCAGGCTCGCCCCTCGACAGGGAAGGATAGGTGAAAACATTCAGTACTTC	CARLAPRQGRIGENIQYF	TRBV19	TRBD1	TRBJ2-4	many
TGTGCCAGCAGCCAAGCTGCCCCCAATACAGTGAACACTGAAGCTTTCTTT	CASSQAAPNTVNTEAFF	TRBV14	-	TRBJ1-1	few
TGCAGTGCTAACCGGGACAGGGGTAGAAATTCACCCCTCCACTTT	CSANRDRGRNSPLHF	TRBV20-1	TRBD1	TRBJ1-6	many
TGTGCCAGCAGCTTACTTGGGGGTCAGCCCCAGCATTTT	CASSLLGGQPQHF	TRBV5-8	-	TRBJ1-5	many
TGTGCCAGCAGCTATACAGGGGGGAAAAACTATGGCTACACCTTC	CASSYTGGKNYGYTF	TRBV7-9	TRBD1	TRBJ1-2	many
TGTGCCAGCAGCCATCCCCCCGGACGGATGCTGAACAATGAGCAGTTCTTC	CASSHPPGRMLNNEQFF	TRBV4-2	-	TRBJ2-1	many
TGCAGTGCTAGTCCCAGTGGGGGACAGGCTTCAGATACGCAGTATTTT	CSASPSGGQASDTQYF	TRBV20-1	TRBD1	TRBJ2-3	few
TGCGCCAGCAGCTGGACAGGGAGTTCATACAATGAGCAGTTCTTC	CASSWTGSSYNEQFF	TRBV5-1	TRBD1	TRBJ2-1	-
TGTGCCAGCAGTCCCGGTACAGGGACCTATGGCTACACCTTC	CASSPGTGTYGYTF	TRBV28	-	TRBJ1-2	few
TGTGCCAGCAGCCAATACGGGAACACTGAAGCTTTCTTT	CASSQYGNTEAFF	TRBV14	-	TRBJ1-1	many
TGTGCCAGCAGCCAATTCCCCGGGGCCCTAGCCAAAAACATTCAGTACTTC	CASSQFPGALAKNIQYF	TRBV14	-	TRBJ2-4	few
TGTGCCAGCAGCTCGACAGGGGGTATAAGTAATGAAAAACTGTTTTTT	CASSSTGGISNEKLFF	TRBV2	TRBD1	TRBJ1-4	many
TGTTCGACTGAGGGACTTTACAATGAGCAGTTCTTC	CSTEGLYNEQFF	TRBV2	-	TRBJ2-1	-
TGTGCCAGTAGTATAAGGACCGGGACAGACAATCAGCCCCAGCATTTT	CASSIRTGTDNQPQHF	TRBV19	TRBD1	TRBJ1-5	many
TGCGCCAGCAGCTTGGATGTGGTCGCGAACACCGGGGAGCTGTTTTTT	CASSLDVVANTGELFF	TRBV5-1	-	TRBJ2-2	many
TGTGCCAGCACCCCGAGGCAGGGAGGGTACAATGAGCAGTTCTTC	CASTPRQGGYNEQFF	TRBV7-2	TRBD2	TRBJ2-1	many
TGCAGTCCGGGACTGAGCTCCTACAATGAGCAGTTCTTC	CSPGLSSYNEQFF	TRBV20-1	-	TRBJ2-1	many
TGTGCCAGCAGTTACCTCCTGACAGGGACTTATAATTCACCCCTCCACTTT	CASSYLLTGTYNSPLHF	TRBV6-2/TRBV6-3	TRBD1	TRBJ1-6	few
TGCAGCGTTGCGCGGGTCCTGAACACTGAAGCTTTCTTT	CSVARVLNTEAFF	TRBV29-1	-	TRBJ1-1	many
TGCAGCGCCTCGGAGCAGTTACGTGGCTACACCTTC	CSASEQLRGYTF	TRBV29-1	-	TRBJ1-2	many
TGTGCCACCTTGCGACAGGGCCCGAACACCGGGGAGCTGTTTTTT	CATLRQGPNTGELFF	TRBV28	TRBD1	TRBJ2-2	many
TGCAGCGTTGAATTTTGGGAGCCCCTAGCCGGGGCCAACGTCCTGACTTTC	CSVEFWEPLAGANVLTF	TRBV29-1	-	TRBJ2-6	many
TGCAGCGTTGAGGGTGGTTCGAACACTGAAGCTTTCTTT	CSVEGGSNTEAFF	TRBV29-1	-	TRBJ1-1	many